Following are 16 T cell receptor beta chains from one sample sequenced in a study of blood T cell repertoires in COVID-19. Generated by immunoSEQ multiplex PCR, the TCRdb table keeps only in-frame clones and is missing some. The sample comprises around 150,000 clones, 85% of which are singletons, and 1.1% rests with the top ten. Sequenced: peripheral blood. The receptors shown here come from a man in his forties or fifties with acute or convalescent COVID-19.

This chain connects TRBV7-8 to TRBJ2-2; tentatively, D is TRBD1 (6 bases). V lost 6 bases and J 4 bases, leaving 9 bases between the germline ends. The CDR3 length is 13 residues. Germline V CDR1 and CDR2: SGHVS, FQNEAQ. This CDR3 is CASSGQITGELFF. The CDR3 DNA reads TGTGCCAGCAGTGGACAGATCACCGGGGAGCTGTTTTTT.

V gene TRBV4-1 combines with J gene TRBJ2-7; perhaps TRBD2 as D (6 bases). Germline values: CDR1 MGHRA, CDR2 YSYEKL. The CDR3 has 15 residues. Trimming took 4 bases from V and 4 from J, leaving 17 bases between them. As DNA, the CDR3 is TGCGCCAGCAGCCGTGCCGGCGGGGAGCATTACGAGCAGTACTTC. Translated: CASSRAGGEHYEQYF.

The rearrangement uses TRBV3-1 (or the pseudogene TRBV3-2) and TRBJ1-6; tentatively, D is TRBD1 (6 bases). Trimming pared 2 bases from V and 7 bases from J, leaving 12 bases between. Germline V gene lookup returns CDR1 LGHDT and CDR2 YNNKEL (reference sequence). The CDR3 is made up of 15 amino acids. The CDR3 DNA follows: TGTGCCAGCAGCCAAACCCACCAGGGGAATTCACCCCTCCACTTT. Its protein is CASSQTHQGNSPLHF.

The chain employs TRBV6-2 or TRBV6-3 and TRBJ2-3, with D tentatively TRBD2 (5 bases). CDR1 and CDR2 (germline): MNHEY, SVGEGT. The CDR3 spans 15 residues. V shed 5 bases and J shed 2 bases, with 14 bases lying between them. CDR3 in amino acids: CASSSGPQSTDTQYF. The CDR3 DNA follows: TGTGCCAGCAGTAGCGGTCCGCAGTCCACAGATACGCAGTATTTT.

The J gene is TRBJ2-3, the V gene TRBV9; TRBD2 matches 7 bases. With V trimmed by 2 bases and J by 2 bases, 8 bases remained unmatched. This CDR3 contains 16 residues. Germline V gene lookup returns CDR1 SGDLS and CDR2 YYNGEE. The CDR3 reads CASSVSGPPPTDTQYF. In DNA form, the CDR3 reads TGTGCCAGCAGCGTTAGCGGGCCCCCCCCCACAGATACGCAGTATTTT.

The sample holds one count of this clone. The chain employs TRBV19 and TRBJ2-1, with 9 bases identical to TRBD1. After removal of 5 bases from V and 6 bases from J, the junction contained 8 bases not matched to a gene. The CDR3 totals 15 residues. Germline V gene data show CDR1 as LNHDA and CDR2 as SQIVND (reference sequence). CDR3 sequence (DNA): TGTGCCAGTAGTTTTGGGACAGGGTCACCCAATGAGCAGTTCTTC. Encoded protein: CASSFGTGSPNEQFF.

The V gene is TRBV12-3 or TRBV12-4, the J gene TRBJ1-4; D unclear. This CDR3 is 13 amino acids long. Trimming pared 3 bases from V and 11 bases from J, leaving 13 bases between. In DNA form, the CDR3 reads TGTGCCAGCAGTTTCGGGAGGGAGGGTAAACTGTTTTTT. Protein: CASSFGREGKLFF.

This chain uses TRBV6-1 with TRBJ2-7, with 8 bases aligning to TRBD2. With 5 bases clipped from V and 3 bases from J, the junction kept 9 bases outside the gene matches. Germline V lookup: CDR1 MNHNS, CDR2 SASEGT. The CDR3 has 15 residues. CDR3 sequence: CASSQFSAGDYEQYF. The CDR3 DNA reads TGTGCCAGCAGTCAATTTTCAGCGGGGGACTACGAGCAGTACTTC.

Points on this clone: Other DNA sequences of this sample code for an identical CDR3. The rearrangement uses TRBV18 and TRBJ1-2, with a weak D call TRBD1 (5 bases). Per germline, CDR1 KGHSH and CDR2 LQKENI. V lost 3 bases and J lost 5, with 10 bases in between. This CDR3 is built from 13 residues. CDR3 DNA: TGTGCCAGCTCACCGGGGGGTCCTTATGGCTACACCTTC. It specifies CASSPGGPYGYTF.

The chain has TRBV7-8 and TRBJ2-6; D might be TRBD2 (5 bases). Germline V gene lookup returns CDR1 SGHVS and CDR2 FQNEAQ. V lost 0 bases and J 15 bases, leaving 15 bases between the germline ends. The CDR3 runs 14 residues. The CDR3 DNA follows: TGTGCCAGCAGCTTAGCGCATCCGGGAAAGGGCCTGACTTTC. Amino acids: CASSLAHPGKGLTF.

In nucleotides, the CDR3 is TGCGCCAGCAGCTCTACAGGGGGGGATCAGCCCCAGCATTTT. It encodes CASSSTGGDQPQHF. V and J are TRBV5-1 and TRBJ1-5; 8 bases line up with TRBD1. V lost 3 bases and J lost 5; bases outside the gene matches: 4. CDR1 SGHRS and CDR2 YFSETQ come from the germline V gene. This CDR3 region has 14 residues.

This rearrangement joins TRBV3-1 (or the pseudogene TRBV3-2) to TRBJ1-1, with TRBD1 as a possible D gene (5 bases). Germline CDR1 is LGHDT and CDR2 is YNNKEL (reference sequence). The CDR3 has 15 amino acids. Trimming removed 1 base from V and 6 bases from J, with 15 bases in between. CDR3: CASSQAFGGWAEAFF. The CDR3 DNA sequence: TGTGCCAGCAGCCAAGCTTTCGGGGGTTGGGCTGAAGCTTTCTTT.

The V call is TRBV11-3, the J call TRBJ1-1; perhaps TRBD1 as D (5 bases). The CDR3 has 15 residues. V lost 3 bases, J lost 1 base, and 12 bases lay in between. Germline values: CDR1 SGHNT, CDR2 YENEEA. The CDR3 loop is CASSLGGSGNTEAFF. The CDR3 DNA reads as TGTGCCAGCAGCTTGGGGGGGTCTGGGAACACTGAAGCTTTCTTT.

The chain carries TRBV30 and TRBJ1-3; D not certain. The CDR3 loop spans 13 amino acids. Trimming left V 1 base short and J 4 bases short, with 8 bases between. Germline CDR1 GTSNPN, CDR2 SVGIG (reference sequence). CDR3 loop: CAWSDGWGNTIYF. In nucleotides, the CDR3 is TGTGCCTGGAGTGACGGTTGGGGAAACACCATATATTTT.

V is TRBV14 and J is TRBJ2-7; D possibly corresponds to TRBD1 (5 bases). Germline values: CDR1 SGHDN, CDR2 FVKESK. CDR3 length: 13 residues. Trimming took off 4 bases at V and 2 bases at J, with 9 bases between the two ends. CDR3 DNA sequence: TGTGCCAGCAGCCTACAGGCACCCTACGAGCAGTACTTC. Its protein product is CASSLQAPYEQYF.

This clone was seen only a few times. The chain joins TRBV5-7 to TRBJ1-5, with 8 bases identical to TRBD1. TRBV5-7 is an ORF for which the function is uncertain. CDR3 length equals 17 residues. Trimming at V came to 0 bases and at J to 1 base, leaving 6 bases not matched to a gene. CDR3 loop: CASSLDPRQGSNQPQHF. For the CDR3, the DNA is TGTGCCAGCAGCTTGGACCCTCGACAGGGGAGCAATCAGCCCCAGCATTTT.